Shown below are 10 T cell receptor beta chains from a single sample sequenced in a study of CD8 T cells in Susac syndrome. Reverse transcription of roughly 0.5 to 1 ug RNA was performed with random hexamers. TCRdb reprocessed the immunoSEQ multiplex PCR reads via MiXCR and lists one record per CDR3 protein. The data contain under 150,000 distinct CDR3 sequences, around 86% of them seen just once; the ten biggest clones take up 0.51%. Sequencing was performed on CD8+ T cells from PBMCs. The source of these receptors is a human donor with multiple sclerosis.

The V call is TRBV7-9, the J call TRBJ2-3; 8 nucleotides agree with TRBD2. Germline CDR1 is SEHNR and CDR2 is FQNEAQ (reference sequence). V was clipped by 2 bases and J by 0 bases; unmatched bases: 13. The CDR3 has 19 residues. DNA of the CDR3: TGTGCCAGCAGCTTACCCGTGCGAGCGGGGGCCCCTAGCACAGATACGCAGTATTTT. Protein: CASSLPVRAGAPSTDTQYF.

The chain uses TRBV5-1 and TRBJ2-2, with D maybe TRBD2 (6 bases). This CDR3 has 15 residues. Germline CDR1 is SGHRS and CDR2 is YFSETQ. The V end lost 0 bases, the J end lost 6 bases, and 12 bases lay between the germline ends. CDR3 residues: CASSLVGDLAGELFF. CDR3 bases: TGCGCCAGCAGCTTGGTCGGGGACTTGGCCGGGGAGCTGTTTTTT. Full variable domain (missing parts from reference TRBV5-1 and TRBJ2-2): KAGVTQTPRYLIKTRGQQVTLSCSPISGHRSVSWYQQTPGQGLQFLFEYFSETQRNKGNFPGRFSGRQFSNSRSEMNVSTLELGDSALYLCASSLVGDLAGELFFGEGSRLTVL.

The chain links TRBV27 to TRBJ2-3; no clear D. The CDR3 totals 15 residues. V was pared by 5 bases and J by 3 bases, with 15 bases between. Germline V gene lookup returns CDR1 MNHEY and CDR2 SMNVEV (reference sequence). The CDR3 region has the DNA TGTGCCAGCAGTAACTGGACGGGCGGTACAGATACGCAGTATTTT. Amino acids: CASSNWTGGTDTQYF.

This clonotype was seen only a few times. The CDR3 protein is CASSQVHTYEAFF. The CDR3 DNA reads as TGTGCCAGCAGCCAAGTACACACGTATGAAGCTTTCTTT. The chain joins TRBV14 to TRBJ1-1; no firm D call. V was shortened by 1 base and J by 7 bases, with 10 bases between the two germline ends. The V gene's germline CDR1 is SGHDN and CDR2 FVKESK. CDR3 length equals 13 residues.

The CDR3 bases are TGCAGCGTAATGGACAGCGAGGCAGATACGCAGTATTTT. Its translation is CSVMDSEADTQYF. The gene calls are TRBV29-1 and TRBJ2-3, with D possibly being TRBD1 (6 bases). Trimming took off 6 bases at V and 4 bases at J, with 14 bases between the two ends. Germline loops: CDR1 SQVTM, CDR2 ANQGSEA. The CDR3 has 13 residues.

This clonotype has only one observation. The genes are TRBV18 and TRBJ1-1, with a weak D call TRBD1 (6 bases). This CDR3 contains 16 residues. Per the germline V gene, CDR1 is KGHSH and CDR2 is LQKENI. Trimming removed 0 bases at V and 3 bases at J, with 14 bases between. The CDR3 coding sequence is TGTGCCAGCTCACCACCGTGGACAGTGGGCTACACTGAAGCTTTCTTT. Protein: CASSPPWTVGYTEAFF.

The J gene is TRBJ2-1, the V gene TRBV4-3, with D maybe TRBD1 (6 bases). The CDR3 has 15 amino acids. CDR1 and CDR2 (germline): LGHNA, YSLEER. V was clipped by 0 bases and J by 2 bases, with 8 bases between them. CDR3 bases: TGCGCCAGCAGCCAAGACAGGGGTGCCTACAATGAGCAGTTCTTC. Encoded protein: CASSQDRGAYNEQFF.

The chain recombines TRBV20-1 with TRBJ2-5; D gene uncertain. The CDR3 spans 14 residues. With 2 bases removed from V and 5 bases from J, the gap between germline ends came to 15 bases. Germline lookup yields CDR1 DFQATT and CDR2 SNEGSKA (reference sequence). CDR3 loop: CSARMELNGETQYF. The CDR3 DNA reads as TGCAGTGCTAGAATGGAGTTAAACGGGGAGACCCAGTACTTC.

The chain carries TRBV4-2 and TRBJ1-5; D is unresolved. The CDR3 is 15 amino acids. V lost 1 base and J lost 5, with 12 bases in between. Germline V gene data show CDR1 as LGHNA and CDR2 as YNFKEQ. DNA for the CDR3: TGTGCCAGCAGCCAAGTCTTAGGGATGGATCAGCCCCAGCATTTT. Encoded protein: CASSQVLGMDQPQHF.

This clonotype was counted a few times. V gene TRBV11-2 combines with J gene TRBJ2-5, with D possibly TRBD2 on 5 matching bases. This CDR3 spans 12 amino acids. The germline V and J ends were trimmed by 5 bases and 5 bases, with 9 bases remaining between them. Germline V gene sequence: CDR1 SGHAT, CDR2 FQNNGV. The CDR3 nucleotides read TGTGCCAGCAGCGCCCGGAGGGAGACCCAGTACTTC. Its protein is CASSARRETQYF.